One sample yielded the 3 T cell receptor beta chains listed below, sequenced in a study of molecular identifiers for immune sequencing clone quantification. TCRdb re-called the PCR reads with MiXCR, one entry per CDR3 protein. The repertoire holds around 480,000 distinct CDR3 sequences, with approximately 25% as singletons. Sequences were obtained from naive CD8+ T cells from blood, with Jurkat cell RNA spiked in. Subset in this sample: FACS-sorted CD8+CD4-CCR7+CD45RA+ naive T cells. These TCRs come from a human donor in good health. Some libraries in this study had Jurkat cell RNA spiked in.

This clonotype was counted between two and nine times. The rearrangement uses TRBV12-3 or TRBV12-4 and TRBJ2-7; the D is unclear. The ends were cut back, 6 bases at V and 6 bases at J, with 15 bases in the middle. CDR3 size: 13 residues. CDR3 nucleotide sequence: TGTGCCAGCAGCCATCCCGAAATTTCCGAGCAGTACTTC. It yields the protein CASSHPEISEQYF.

This chain uses TRBV27 with TRBJ2-1, with TRBD2 as a possible D gene (5 bases). V was cut by 6 bases and J by 15 bases, with 21 bases left in between. Germline assignment: CDR1 MNHEY and CDR2 SMNVEV (reference sequence). CDR3 length equals 13 residues. The CDR3 nucleotides are TGTGCCAGCAGAACGGACTCACAAGAGCTAACGTTCTTC. Amino acids: CASRTDSQELTFF.

V is TRBV5-6 and J is TRBJ2-7; D gene unclear. V was pared by 2 bases and J by 7 bases, with 7 bases between. This CDR3 contains 11 residues. Germline assignment: CDR1 SGHDT and CDR2 YYEEEE. CDR3: CASSFAEEQYF. The CDR3 region has the DNA TGTGCCAGCAGCTTCGCGGAGGAGCAGTACTTC.